The sequence of this T cell receptor beta chain was determined in a study of cytomegalovirus exposure and HLA in healthy donors. Sequenced by immunoSEQ multiplex PCR; TCRdb stores in-frame clones only, minus some. Here the sample spans approximately 73,000 clones, around 96% being singletons. Germline V gene sequence: CDR1 MDHEN, CDR2 SYDVKM. V gave up 1 base and J gave up 5 bases, with 5 bases separating them. The CDR3 contains 12 residues. V is TRBV28 and J is TRBJ2-5; D call uncertain. The specimen sequenced was PBMCs. The source is a man between 18 and 35 years old in good health and CMV-seronegative. CDR3 in amino acids: CASSLFRETQYF. CDR3 nucleotides: TGTGCCAGCAGTTTATTCCGTGAGACCCAGTACTTC.